This T cell receptor (beta chain) appears in the sequencing data of a study of molecular identifiers for immune sequencing clone quantification. Notes on the study in general: Effector cells kept over 97% of their molecules in clones above 20 RNA copies, while naive cells kept under 1% there.

Germline V gene sequence: CDR1 PRHDT, CDR2 FYEKMQ (reference sequence). The CDR3 has 16 amino acids. The germline V and J ends were trimmed by 0 bases and 3 bases, with 11 bases remaining between them. This clonotype was counted only a few times. Its antigen is as yet unknown. TCRdb re-derived calls from the PCR reads in MiXCR, one entry per CDR3 protein. This sample has 490,000 or so distinct CDR3 sequences, with around 25% found just once. The chain uses TRBV13 and TRBJ1-4; perhaps TRBD1 as D (5 bases). The sequenced sample was naive CD8+ T cells from blood, with Jurkat cell RNA spiked in. Subset: FACS-sorted CD8+CD4-CCR7+CD45RA+ naive T cells. This TCR derives from a human donor in good health. Some libraries in this study had Jurkat cell RNA spiked in. The CDR3 is CASSLGLGGANEKLFF. CDR3 in DNA: TGTGCCAGCAGCTTAGGCCTTGGGGGAGCTAATGAAAAACTGTTTTTT. Full variable domain (outside the CDR3, taken from reference TRBV13 and TRBJ1-4): AAGVIQSPRHLIKEKRETATLKCYPIPRHDTVYWYQQGPGQDPQFLISFYEKMQSDKGSIPDRFSAQQFSDYHSELNMSSLELGDSALYFCASSLGLGGANEKLFFGSGTQLSVL.